The next 30 T cell receptor beta chains were all read from a single sample in a study of T-cell memory formation after mild COVID-19. Via MiXCR, TCRdb re-called the 5' RACE reads, giving one row per CDR3 protein. The sample yields approximately 350,000 distinct CDR3 sequences, around 13% seen once. Sequencing used PBMCs or a T cell subset sorted from them (not recorded which). The receptors derive from a man aged 18-30 years who had mild COVID-19 (a few samples of this study predate the infection). Cell type and time point are not known.

This clonotype has only a few counts. The chain carries TRBV18 and TRBJ2-1; 11 nucleotides match TRBD1. CDR3 length: 20 amino acids. CDR1 is KGHSH and CDR2 is LQKENI in the germline V gene. The V segment lost 2 bases and the J segment 4 bases; nucleotides outside the gene matches: 16. Written as DNA, the CDR3 is TGTGCCAGCTCACCAAGTTTGGGACAGGGGGTTAGAGGTCCTTACAATGAGCAGTTCTTC. This codes for CASSPSLGQGVRGPYNEQFF. The variable domain in full, completed from reference TRBV18 and TRBJ2-1, reads NAGVMQNPRHLVRRRGQEARLRCSPMKGHSHVYWYRQLPEEGLKFMVYLQKENIIDESGMPKERFSAEFPKEGPSILRIQQVVRGDSAAYFCASSPSLGQGVRGPYNEQFFGPGTRLTVL.

The chain uses TRBV7-2 and TRBJ1-4; D not certain. Germline V lookup: CDR1 SGHTA, CDR2 FQGNSA. V lost 2 bases to trimming and J lost 8 bases, with 12 bases between them. CDR3 length equals 14 residues. The CDR3 loop is CASSLMEGGEKLFF. The CDR3 DNA reads as TGTGCCAGCAGCTTAATGGAGGGAGGAGAAAAACTGTTTTTT.

The chain links TRBV6-1 to TRBJ1-3; the D is unclear. The V gene's germline CDR1 is MNHNS and CDR2 SASEGT. Between the trimmed V and J ends, which lost 4 bases and 0 bases, there was a span of 13 bases. The CDR3 is made up of 16 amino acids. The CDR3 region has the DNA TGTGCCAGCAGTGTATCCCGGACGGCCTCTGGAAACACCATATATTTT. This sequence encodes CASSVSRTASGNTIYF.

This clonotype was counted only a few times. The rearrangement joins TRBV9 to TRBJ1-1; D not certain. This CDR3 comprises 15 residues. V shed 7 bases and J shed 0 bases, with 16 bases lying between them. Per germline, CDR1 SGDLS and CDR2 YYNGEE. The CDR3 coding sequence is TGTGCCAGCTCACTCGGCAGCCATATGAACACTGAAGCTTTCTTT. This encodes CASSLGSHMNTEAFF.

The chain links TRBV11-2 to TRBJ1-1; unclear D gene. CDR3 length: 13 amino acids. The ends were cut back, 5 bases at V and 10 bases at J, with 17 bases in the middle. CDR1 is SGHAT and CDR2 is FQNNGV in the germline V gene. The CDR3 sequence is CASSHPLWLRAFF. For the CDR3, the DNA is TGTGCCAGCAGCCATCCGCTGTGGTTGAGAGCTTTCTTT.

This clonotype was seen more than once but under ten times. V and J are TRBV28 and TRBJ1-2, with D tentatively TRBD1 (5 bases). Trimming shortened V by 5 bases and J by 4 bases, and 14 bases separated the two germline ends. CDR1 and CDR2 from the germline V gene are MDHEN and SYDVKM. This CDR3 contains 14 residues. DNA of the CDR3: TGTGCCAGCAGTAGCGGAGGGGAACTCTATGGCTACACCTTC. This codes for CASSSGGELYGYTF.

This clonotype was found a few times. J is TRBJ2-5 and V is TRBV20-1; 11 bases map to TRBD1. This CDR3 has 15 residues. CDR1 is DFQATT, CDR2 SNEGSKA, per germline (reference sequence). Trimming took 6 bases from V and 2 from J; bases not matched to a gene: 8. DNA for the CDR3: TGCAGTGCCGAACTGGACAGGGGGCGGCAAGAGACCCAGTACTTC. Amino acid sequence: CSAELDRGRQETQYF.

The genes are TRBV10-3 and TRBJ1-6; 11 bases match TRBD1. CDR1 is ENHRY and CDR2 is SYGVKD in the germline V gene. V was pared by 6 bases and J by 10 bases, with 5 bases of the junction left unmatched. The CDR3 length is 14 residues. CDR3 nucleotides: TGTGCCATCAGGAAGGGACAGGGGGAATCACCCCTCCACTTT. Encoded protein: CAIRKGQGESPLHF.

This clonotype came up a few times. The V and J genes are TRBV12-3 or TRBV12-4 and TRBJ2-1; 7 nucleotides match TRBD1. The length of the CDR3 is 14 residues. Trimming cost V 6 bases and J 4 bases; bases outside gene matches: 6. CDR3 sequence reads: CASRTRQGYNEQFF. CDR3 nucleotide sequence: TGTGCCAGCAGAACCAGACAGGGATACAATGAGCAGTTCTTC.

This clonotype has a handful of counts. The rearrangement joins TRBV7-9 to TRBJ1-5; no clear D gene. CDR3 length: 13 residues. Germline V gene data show CDR1 as SEHNR and CDR2 as FQNEAQ (reference sequence). Between the trimmed V and J ends, which lost 5 bases and 8 bases, there was a span of 13 bases. In DNA, the CDR3 is TGTGCCAGCAGCGGGGAGGGATTGGAGCCCCAGCATTTT. It is translated as CASSGEGLEPQHF.

This clonotype was observed many times. This chain uses TRBV7-2 with TRBJ2-5; D is ambiguous. CDR3 length equals 12 residues. V gave up 5 bases and J gave up 5 bases, with 9 bases separating them. CDR1 is SGHTA, CDR2 FQGNSA, per germline. CDR3 DNA sequence: TGTGCCAGCAGCCCGAGCAGGGAGACCCAGTACTTC. Translated, it gives CASSPSRETQYF.

J is TRBJ2-1 and V is TRBV6-2 or TRBV6-3; tentatively, D is TRBD1 (5 bases). Germline V gives CDR1 MNHEY, CDR2 SVGEGT. Deletions cut 2 bases from V and 4 bases from J, with 18 bases between. The CDR3 length is 17 residues. The CDR3 spells CASSYRAVWGGYNEQFF. CDR3 coding DNA: TGTGCCAGCAGTTACCGCGCGGTGTGGGGCGGATACAATGAGCAGTTCTTC.

This sequence joins TRBV29-1 and TRBJ2-3; no clear D gene. CDR3 size: 14 residues. V shed 5 bases and J shed 0 bases, with 12 bases lying between them. CDR1 is SQVTM and CDR2 is ANQGSEA in the germline V gene. The CDR3 region is CSVIFSSSTDTQYF. The DNA for the CDR3 is TGCAGCGTTATTTTCAGCTCTAGCACAGATACGCAGTATTTT.

As to this clonotype: The junction shows a germline mismatch at one end, possibly a read error. V is TRBV6-2 or TRBV6-3 and J is TRBJ2-3; TRBD2 might be the D (7 bases). The CDR3 extends over 14 amino acids. Germline CDR1 is MNHEY and CDR2 is SVGEGT. CDR3 DNA: TGTGCCAGCAGTTACTCGATTGGGGGGGGCCCCCATCATTTT. Amino acid sequence: CASSYSIGGGPHHF.

This chain uses TRBV5-1 with TRBJ2-2, with D possibly being TRBD1 (5 bases). The V end was cut by 0 bases, the J end by 5 bases, with 14 bases between. There are 16 residues in the CDR3. From germline, CDR1 is SGHRS and CDR2 YFSETQ. The CDR3 nucleotides are TGCGCCAGCAGCTTGGTTGTTGGGGCTAGGACCGGGGAGCTGTTTTTT. Its protein product is CASSLVVGARTGELFF.

This clonotype was seen repeatedly, ten times or more. The J gene is TRBJ1-1, the V gene TRBV5-1, with D possibly being TRBD1 (5 bases). Germline CDR1 SGHRS, CDR2 YFSETQ. The CDR3 sequence is 16 residues long. Trimming stripped 0 bases from V and 1 base from J, with 13 bases between. CDR3 DNA sequence: TGCGCCAGCAGCTTGGTATCGGGGACCCCGAACACTGAAGCTTTCTTT. This gives the protein CASSLVSGTPNTEAFF.

The genes are TRBV13 and TRBJ2-2; possibly TRBD1 for D (5 bases). This CDR3 has 15 residues. V was shortened by 4 bases and J by 1 base, with 10 bases between the two germline ends. Germline CDR1 reads PRHDT; CDR2 reads FYEKMQ (reference sequence). The CDR3 coding sequence is TGTGCCAGCAGCTCGACAGTGGTGAACACCGGGGAGCTGTTTTTT. Protein sequence: CASSSTVVNTGELFF.

This clonotype was detected a few times. V is TRBV4-1 and J is TRBJ1-2; perhaps TRBD1 as D (6 bases). The germline CDR1 and CDR2 sequences are MGHRA and YSYEKL. V dropped 6 bases and J dropped 3 bases, with 29 bases sitting between them. This CDR3 region has 19 residues. The CDR3 sequence: CASSHSMGVEGGSYYGYTF. Here the CDR3 DNA reads TGCGCCAGCAGTCACTCGATGGGGGTGGAGGGGGGTAGCTACTATGGCTACACCTTC.

Here the CDR3 reads CASSDAGQGIYEQYF. CDR3 DNA sequence: TGTGCCAGCAGTGATGCAGGACAGGGAATCTACGAGCAGTACTTC. V gene TRBV6-5 combines with J gene TRBJ2-7, with 8 bases lining up with TRBD1. Unmatched junction bases numbered 9, after V lost 5 bases and J lost 3 bases. The CDR3 extends over 15 amino acids. In germline, CDR1 is MNHEY, CDR2 SVGAGI.

V gene TRBV6-2 or TRBV6-3 combines with J gene TRBJ2-7, with a possible D match to TRBD1 (6 bases). The CDR3 has 14 residues. V lost 5 bases, J lost 3 bases, and 14 bases lay in between. Per germline, CDR1 MNHEY and CDR2 SVGEGT. CDR3 protein: CASSHGTLYYEQYF. Here the CDR3 DNA reads TGTGCCAGCAGTCACGGGACATTGTACTACGAGCAGTACTTC.

The gene calls are TRBV7-9 and TRBJ1-4; no reliable D call. This CDR3 is built from 13 residues. Germline V gene lookup returns CDR1 SEHNR and CDR2 FQNEAQ (reference sequence). With 5 bases removed from V and 6 bases from J, the gap between germline ends came to 10 bases. The CDR3 coding sequence is TGTGCCAGCAGCGGGCGGGGAGATGAAAAACTGTTTTTT. Protein: CASSGRGDEKLFF.

Only one count was recorded for this clonotype. The chain links TRBV30 to TRBJ1-2; TRBD1 might be the D (6 bases). This CDR3 has 16 residues. Deletions cut 3 bases from V and 7 bases from J, with 24 bases between. Germline V gives CDR1 GTSNPN, CDR2 SVGIG (reference sequence). The DNA for the CDR3 is TGTGCCTGGAGCTCGTGGGGGGCGCATCTATGGGCTGGCTACACCTTC. Translating it yields CAWSSWGAHLWAGYTF.

This clonotype was seen at least ten times. This rearrangement joins TRBV9 to TRBJ1-1; the D is unclear. CDR3 size: 14 residues. Germline V CDR1 and CDR2: SGDLS, YYNGEE. V gave up 4 bases and J gave up 6 bases, with 16 bases separating them. CDR3 DNA sequence: TGTGCCAGCAGCCCCCAGGAAGGAGGACCTGAAGCTTTCTTT. Protein product: CASSPQEGGPEAFF.

This clonotype was seen many times. The chain joins TRBV7-9 to TRBJ2-3; the D is unclear. Per germline, CDR1 SEHNR and CDR2 FQNEAQ (reference sequence). The V end lost 5 bases, the J end lost 1 base, and 7 bases lay between the germline ends. This CDR3 contains 13 residues. The CDR3 reads CASSRAGTDTQYF. Written as DNA, the CDR3 is TGTGCCAGCAGCCGGGCGGGCACAGATACGCAGTATTTT.

This clonotype was counted a few times. V is TRBV9 and J is TRBJ2-6; the D is unclear. This CDR3 has 14 residues. V lost 0 bases, J lost 2 bases, and 3 bases lay in between. Germline assignment: CDR1 SGDLS and CDR2 YYNGEE. The CDR3: CASSVAAGANVLTF. DNA of the CDR3: TGTGCCAGCAGCGTAGCCGCTGGGGCCAACGTCCTGACTTTC.

This clonotype came up a few times. The chain has TRBV5-1 and TRBJ1-2; D call uncertain. The V end was cut by 1 base, the J end by 4 bases, with 14 bases between. The CDR3 has 15 residues. The germline V gene encodes CDR1 SGHRS and CDR2 YFSETQ. DNA for the CDR3: TGCGCCAGCAGCTTGACCGGTCAACCCCTCTATGGCTACACCTTC. As protein: CASSLTGQPLYGYTF.

The chain carries TRBV30 and TRBJ2-7; D gene uncertain. The CDR3 covers 15 residues. Germline V gene data show CDR1 as GTSNPN and CDR2 as SVGIG (reference sequence). Trimming removed 0 bases from V and 0 bases from J, with 12 bases in between. CDR3 sequence (DNA): TGTGCCTGGAGTGTGGACGGCCTCAGCTCCTACGAGCAGTACTTC. This codes for CAWSVDGLSSYEQYF. Using reference TRBV30 and TRBJ2-7 for the parts outside the CDR3, the full variable domain is SQTIHQWPATLVQPVGSPLSLECTVEGTSNPNLYWYRQAAGRGLQLLFYSVGIGQISSEVPQNLSASRPQDRQFILSSKKLLLSDSGFYLCAWSVDGLSSYEQYFGPGTRLTVT.

This clonotype has at least ten counts. The rearrangement joins TRBV10-3 to TRBJ2-5; 8 bases are a match to TRBD2. This CDR3 has 13 amino acids. Looked up from germline, CDR1 is ENHRY and CDR2 is SYGVKD. J was trimmed by 5 bases and V by 5 bases; bases with no gene match: 4. The CDR3 nucleotides read TGTGCCATCAGTTTAGCGGGGCAGGAGACCCAGTACTTC. It encodes CAISLAGQETQYF.

This clonotype has ten or more counts. The chain recombines TRBV7-3 with TRBJ2-5, with D perhaps matching TRBD1 (6 bases). V was clipped by 2 bases and J by 1 base, with 14 bases between them. CDR1 is SGHTA, CDR2 FQGTGA, per germline. The CDR3 length is 16 residues. Here the CDR3 reads CASSLDHGTTQETQYF. The CDR3 DNA reads as TGTGCCAGCAGCTTAGACCACGGGACAACCCAAGAGACCCAGTACTTC.

This chain joins TRBV7-9 and TRBJ1-4; 10 bases are shared with TRBD1. The CDR3 length is 15 residues. Germline V gives CDR1 SEHNR, CDR2 FQNEAQ (reference sequence). Germline trimming cut 1 base from V and 7 bases from J; bases unmatched to any gene: 3. CDR3 nucleotide sequence: TGTGCCAGCAGCTTAGGGACAGGGGGAGGTGAAAAACTGTTTTTT. Translation gives CASSLGTGGGEKLFF.